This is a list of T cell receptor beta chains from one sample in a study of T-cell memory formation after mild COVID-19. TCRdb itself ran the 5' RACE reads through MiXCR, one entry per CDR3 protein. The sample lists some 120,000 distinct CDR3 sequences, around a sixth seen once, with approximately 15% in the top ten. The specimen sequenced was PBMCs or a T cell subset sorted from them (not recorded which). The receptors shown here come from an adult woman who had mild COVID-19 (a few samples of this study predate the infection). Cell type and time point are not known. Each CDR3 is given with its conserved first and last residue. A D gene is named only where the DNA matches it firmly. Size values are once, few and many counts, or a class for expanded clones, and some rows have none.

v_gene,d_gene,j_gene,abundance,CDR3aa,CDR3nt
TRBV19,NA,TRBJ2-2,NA,CASSVGTPPGELFF,TGTGCCAGTAGTGTTGGGACACCCCCCGGGGAGCTGTTTTTT
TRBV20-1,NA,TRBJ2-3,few,CSARGLAERGSTDTQYF,TGCAGTGCTAGAGGGCTAGCGGAGAGGGGGAGCACAGATACGCAGTATTTT
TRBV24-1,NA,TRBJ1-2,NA,CATSDLQDSYNYGYTF,TGTGCCACCAGTGATCTGCAGGACAGCTACAACTATGGCTACACCTTC
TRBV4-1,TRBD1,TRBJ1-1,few,CASSPLTGGTEAFF,TGCGCCAGCAGCCCCTTGACAGGGGGAACTGAAGCTTTCTTT
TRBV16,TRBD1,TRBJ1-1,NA,CASSQGDRNTEAFF,TGTGCCAGCAGCCAGGGGGACAGGAACACTGAAGCTTTCTTT
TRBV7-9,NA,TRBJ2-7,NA,CASSLGFQGEQYF,TGTGCCAGCAGCTTAGGGTTCCAGGGCGAGCAGTACTTC
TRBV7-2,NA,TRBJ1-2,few,CASSPNFKASRNGYTF,TGTGCCAGCAGCCCCAATTTCAAGGCGTCCCGGAATGGCTACACCTTC
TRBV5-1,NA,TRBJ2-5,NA,CASSLEKVGETQYF,TGCGCCAGCAGCTTGGAAAAGGTTGGAGAGACCCAGTACTTC
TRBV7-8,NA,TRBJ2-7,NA,CASSPSEVSYEQYF,TGTGCCAGCAGCCCGTCAGAGGTCTCCTACGAGCAGTACTTC
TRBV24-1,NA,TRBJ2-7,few,CATSDLLSYEQYF,TGTGCCACCAGTGATTTGCTATCCTACGAGCAGTACTTC
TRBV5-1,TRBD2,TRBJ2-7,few,CASSSVPGLAGIMFEQYF,TGCGCCAGCAGCTCGGTACCGGGACTAGCGGGAATTATGTTCGAGCAGTACTTC
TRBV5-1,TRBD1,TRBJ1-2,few,CASSQGQGANYGYTF,TGCGCCAGCAGCCAGGGACAGGGGGCGAACTATGGCTACACCTTC
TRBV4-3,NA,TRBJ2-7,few,CASSQDSGQSYEQYF,TGCGCCAGCAGCCAAGACTCCGGACAATCCTACGAGCAGTACTTC
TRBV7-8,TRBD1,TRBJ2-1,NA,CASSLARRTGFDEQFF,TGTGCCAGCAGCTTAGCGCGAAGGACAGGGTTTGATGAGCAGTTCTTC
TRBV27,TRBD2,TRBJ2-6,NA,CASRNAGGISGANVLTF,TGTGCCAGCAGGAACGCGGGAGGGATCTCTGGGGCCAACGTCCTGACTTTC
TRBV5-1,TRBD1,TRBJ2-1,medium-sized,CASSSGTGSYNEQFF,TGCGCCAGCAGCTCCGGGACAGGTTCCTACAATGAGCAGTTCTTC
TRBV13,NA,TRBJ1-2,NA,CASSLLEYQGTAYTF,TGTGCCAGCAGCTTACTGGAATACCAGGGGACCGCTTACACCTTC
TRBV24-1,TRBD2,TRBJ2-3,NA,CATSEAGTSGRPTDTQYF,TGTGCCACCAGTGAGGCCGGGACTAGCGGGAGGCCGACAGATACGCAGTATTTT
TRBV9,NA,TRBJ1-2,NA,CASSVGGRPNSINYGYTF,TGTGCCAGCAGCGTAGGAGGACGACCCAATTCTATAAACTATGGCTACACCTTC
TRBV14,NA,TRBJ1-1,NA,CASSQGDHRNTEAFF,TGTGCCAGCAGCCAAGGGGACCATAGGAACACTGAAGCTTTCTTT
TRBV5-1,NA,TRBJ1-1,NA,CASSLGTGWNTEAFF,TGCGCCAGCAGCTTGGGAACCGGGTGGAACACTGAAGCTTTCTTT
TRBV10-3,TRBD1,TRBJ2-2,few,CAISDSGGPNTGELFF,TGTGCCATCAGTGACTCAGGGGGACCGAACACCGGGGAGCTGTTTTTT
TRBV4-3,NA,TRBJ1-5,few,CASSQEFLGREQPQHF,TGCGCCAGCAGCCAGGAATTTTTGGGCCGTGAACAGCCCCAGCATTTT
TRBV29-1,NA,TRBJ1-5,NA,CSVQGSNQPQHF,TGCAGCGTGCAGGGATCAAATCAGCCCCAGCATTTT
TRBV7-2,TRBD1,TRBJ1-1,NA,CASSFRDSPNTEAFF,TGTGCCAGCAGCTTCCGGGACAGTCCGAACACTGAAGCTTTCTTT
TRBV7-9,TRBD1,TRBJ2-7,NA,CASSWDSAYEQYF,TGTGCCAGCAGCTGGGACAGCGCCTACGAGCAGTACTTC
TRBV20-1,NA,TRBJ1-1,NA,CSAGGSLTVGTEAFF,TGCAGTGCTGGGGGTTCTTTGACAGTTGGCACTGAAGCTTTCTTT
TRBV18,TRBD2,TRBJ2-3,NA,CASSQQGLAGASDTQYF,TGTGCCAGCTCACAACAAGGACTAGCGGGTGCATCAGATACGCAGTATTTT
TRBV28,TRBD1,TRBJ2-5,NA,CASRSSGTGDQETQYF,TGTGCCAGCAGGAGTTCCGGGACAGGAGACCAAGAGACCCAGTACTTC
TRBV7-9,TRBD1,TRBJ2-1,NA,CASRSPGQGSNEQFF,TGTGCCAGCAGGTCGCCGGGACAGGGAAGCAATGAGCAGTTCTTC
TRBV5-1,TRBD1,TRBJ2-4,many,CASSPGQDIQYF,TGCGCCAGCAGCCCCGGACAGGACATTCAGTACTTC
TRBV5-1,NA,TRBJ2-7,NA,CASSWIADYEQYF,TGCGCCAGCAGCTGGATAGCGGACTACGAGCAGTACTTC
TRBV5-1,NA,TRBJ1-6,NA,CASSLAGVRSGNSPLHF,TGCGCCAGCAGCTTGGCTGGGGTAAGGTCGGGGAATTCACCCCTCCACTTT
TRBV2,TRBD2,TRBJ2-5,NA,CASAGLAGPQETQYF,TGTGCCAGCGCGGGACTAGCGGGACCACAAGAGACCCAGTACTTC
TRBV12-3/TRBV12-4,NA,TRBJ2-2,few,CASRGAANTGELFF,TGTGCCAGCAGGGGGGCAGCGAACACCGGGGAGCTGTTTTTT
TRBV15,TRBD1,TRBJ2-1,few,CATSSRQGWNEQFF,TGTGCCACCAGCAGCCGACAGGGGTGGAATGAGCAGTTCTTC
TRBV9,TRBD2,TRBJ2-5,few,CASSATGLAGYETQYF,TGTGCCAGCAGCGCTACGGGACTAGCGGGATACGAGACCCAGTACTTC
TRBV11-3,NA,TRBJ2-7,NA,CASSQTLNSYEQYF,TGTGCCAGCAGCCAGACACTGAACTCCTACGAGCAGTACTTC